One sample yielded the 20 T cell receptor beta chains listed below, sequenced in a study of technical replicates of blood from several donors. Assay used: immunoSEQ multiplex PCR; TCRdb lists only in-frame clones, some missing. Altogether under 85,000 clones are present, around 92% being singletons, with the ten largest covering 0.4% to 0.45%. The sample was T cells isolated from PBMCs. These receptors originate from a human donor in good health.

The CDR3 sequence is CATATPRDIPYEQYF. CDR3 sequence (DNA): TGTGCCACTGCAACCCCCCGGGACATTCCCTACGAGCAGTACTTC. The chain uses TRBV6-1 and TRBJ2-7; a possible D gene is TRBD1 (6 bases). Germline-derived CDR1 and CDR2 are MNHNS and SASEGT. Between the trimmed V and J ends, which lost 10 bases and 2 bases, there was a span of 21 bases. This CDR3 comprises 15 residues.

V usage is TRBV9 and J usage is TRBJ1-3, with 7 bases matching TRBD1. CDR1 is SGDLS and CDR2 is YYNGEE in the germline V gene. The V and J ends lost 2 bases and 2 bases, in that order; junction bases with no gene match: 4. CDR3 length: 15 amino acids. CDR3: CASSVETGTGNTIYF. The CDR3, as DNA: TGTGCCAGCAGCGTGGAGACAGGGACTGGAAACACCATATATTTT. Filled out from reference TRBV9 and TRBJ1-3, the complete variable domain reads DSGVTQTPKHLITATGQRVTLRCSPRSGDLSVYWYQQSLDQGLQFLIQYYNGEERAKGNILERFSAQQFPDLHSELNLSSLELGDSALYFCASSVETGTGNTIYFGEGSWLTVV.

V is TRBV2 and J is TRBJ2-1; 7 bases fit TRBD1. V lost 6 bases and J lost 10; bases outside the gene matches: 9. Germline loops: CDR1 SNHLY, CDR2 FYNNEI. The CDR3 contains 13 residues. The CDR3, as DNA: TGTGCCAGCAGGGACAGGCCGGTCGAGGAGCAGTTCTTC. Translation gives CASRDRPVEEQFF.

The rearrangement uses TRBV4-1 and TRBJ2-3; the D is unclear. The V gene's germline CDR1 is MGHRA and CDR2 YSYEKL. CDR3 length: 12 residues. V lost 1 base to trimming and J lost 6 bases, with 5 bases between them. Here the CDR3 DNA reads TGCGCCAGCAGCCAAGTATCGGATACGCAGTATTTT. It is translated as CASSQVSDTQYF.

The chain couples TRBV6-1 to TRBJ2-3; tentative D call: TRBD2 (6 bases). This CDR3 spans 15 amino acids. The germline V and J ends were trimmed by 3 bases and 6 bases, with 16 bases remaining between them. The germline CDR1 and CDR2 sequences are MNHNS and SASEGT. The CDR3 protein is CASSDPRGGSDTQYF. CDR3 DNA sequence: TGTGCCAGCAGTGACCCGCGGGGAGGTTCGGATACGCAGTATTTT.

The chain combines TRBV14 with TRBJ2-5; no reliable D call. With 4 bases removed from V and 4 bases from J, the gap between germline ends came to 4 bases. This CDR3 spans 11 amino acids. Per the germline V gene, CDR1 is SGHDN and CDR2 is FVKESK. CDR3: CASSPGETQYF. CDR3 bases: TGTGCCAGCAGCCCAGGAGAGACCCAGTACTTC.

The rearrangement joins TRBV2 to TRBJ2-7; TRBD1 agrees at 9 bases. The CDR3 totals 15 residues. From germline, CDR1 is SNHLY and CDR2 FYNNEI. Germline trimming cut 7 bases from V and 3 bases from J; bases unmatched to any gene: 10. The CDR3 sequence: CASKIDRGGYYEQYF. In DNA, the CDR3 is TGTGCCAGCAAGATAGACAGGGGGGGTTACTACGAGCAGTACTTC.

The chain links TRBV18 to TRBJ1-4; no firm D call. The CDR3 extends over 14 amino acids. V gave up 6 bases and J gave up 6 bases, with 14 bases separating them. Germline CDR1 is KGHSH and CDR2 is LQKENI. The chain's CDR3 is CASSPLDLDEKLFF. Written as DNA, the CDR3 is TGTGCCAGCTCCCCCCTTGACCTAGATGAAAAACTGTTTTTT.

The chain is built from TRBV9 and TRBJ1-1; TRBD1 might be the D (6 bases). The CDR3 has 12 amino acids. CDR1 is SGDLS, CDR2 YYNGEE, per germline. V was clipped by 0 bases and J by 6 bases, with 6 bases between them. For the CDR3, the DNA is TGTGCCAGCAGCGTAGAGGGGGCTGAAGCTTTCTTT. It codes for CASSVEGAEAFF. Full variable domain (missing parts from reference TRBV9 and TRBJ1-1): DSGVTQTPKHLITATGQRVTLRCSPRSGDLSVYWYQQSLDQGLQFLIQYYNGEERAKGNILERFSAQQFPDLHSELNLSSLELGDSALYFCASSVEGAEAFFGQGTRLTVV.

This rearrangement joins TRBV7-2 to TRBJ2-7; TRBD2 might be the D (5 bases). This CDR3 region has 14 residues. V lost 5 bases to trimming and J lost 4 bases, with 15 bases between them. Germline loops: CDR1 SGHTA, CDR2 FQGNSA. CDR3 DNA sequence: TGTGCCAGCAGCCCATCGGCGGGTTTATACGAGCAGTACTTC. Amino acids: CASSPSAGLYEQYF.

V and J are TRBV2 and TRBJ2-1; 10 bases are a match to TRBD2. CDR3 length: 16 amino acids. Germline V gene sequence: CDR1 SNHLY, CDR2 FYNNEI. The junction had 5 bases not matched to a gene; V was cut back by 6 bases and J by 0 bases. The chain's CDR3 is CASSATSGLSYNEQFF. The CDR3 region has the DNA TGTGCCAGCAGCGCGACTAGCGGGCTCTCCTACAATGAGCAGTTCTTC.

V and J are TRBV28 and TRBJ1-3; a weak D match, TRBD1 (6 bases). Germline CDR1 reads MDHEN; CDR2 reads SYDVKM. This CDR3 has 16 residues. V lost 6 bases and J lost 8, with 23 bases in between. As DNA, the CDR3 is TGTGCCAGCAGCTATTCAGACACAGGGTCGGGGTACACCATATATTTT. Protein product: CASSYSDTGSGYTIYF.

CDR3 bases: TGTGCCAGCACGGCAACGGGGAAGAACTATGGCTACACCTTC. Encoded protein: CASTATGKNYGYTF. The V and J genes are TRBV6-5 and TRBJ1-2; D gene ambiguous. Trimming took 7 bases from V and 2 from J, leaving 14 bases between them. Germline-derived CDR1 and CDR2 are MNHEY and SVGAGI. CDR3 length: 14 amino acids.

The CDR3 region has the DNA TGCGCCAGCAGCGAACAGGGGCCCAATTACGAGCAGTACTTC. It codes for CASSEQGPNYEQYF. The rearrangement links TRBV10-1 to TRBJ2-7, with TRBD1 identical over 7 bases. The trim removed 6 bases at V and 4 bases at J, leaving 9 bases unmatched. Germline CDR1 WNHNN, CDR2 SYGVQD (reference sequence). This CDR3 is built from 14 residues.

This chain joins TRBV10-3 and TRBJ2-7; no clear D gene. The CDR3 is made up of 14 amino acids. Germline values: CDR1 ENHRY, CDR2 SYGVKD. V was shortened by 6 bases and J by 2 bases, with 14 bases between the two germline ends. The CDR3 loop reads CAISETRDTYEQYF. The CDR3 nucleotides are TGTGCCATCAGCGAGACCAGAGACACCTACGAGCAGTACTTC.

The J gene is TRBJ1-5, the V gene TRBV7-9, with 10 bases lining up with TRBD1. The germline gives CDR1 SEHNR, CDR2 FQNEAQ (reference sequence). The CDR3 length is 12 residues. After removal of 10 bases from V and 6 bases from J, the junction contained 3 bases not matched to a gene. CDR3 DNA: TGTGCCACGACAGGGGGCGGTCAGCCCCAGCATTTT. Encoded protein: CATTGGGQPQHF.

V is TRBV15 and J is TRBJ2-1; D gene uncertain. With 0 bases removed from V and 8 bases from J, the gap between germline ends came to 5 bases. This CDR3 has 12 amino acids. From germline, CDR1 is LNHNV and CDR2 YYDKDF (reference sequence). As DNA, the CDR3 is TGTGCCACCAGCAGAGATGAGGATGAGCAGTTCTTC. It encodes CATSRDEDEQFF.

The rearrangement links TRBV7-2 to TRBJ1-5; D may be TRBD1 (5 bases). Germline V CDR1 and CDR2: SGHTA, FQGNSA. The CDR3 sequence is 15 residues long. V gave up 1 base and J gave up 7 bases, with 14 bases separating them. CDR3 in DNA: TGTGCCAGCAGCTTAGTATGGGCAGGGAACCAGCCCCAGCATTTT. The encoded protein is CASSLVWAGNQPQHF.

This clone was picked up a small number of times. This chain connects TRBV6-1 to TRBJ1-5; TRBD1 agrees at 9 bases. This CDR3 comprises 13 residues. Germline V gene data show CDR1 as MNHNS and CDR2 as SASEGT. Trimming took 6 bases from V and 11 from J; bases not matched to a gene: 8. CDR3 region: CASREKTGGAQHF. The CDR3 bases are TGTGCCAGCAGGGAAAAGACAGGGGGGGCCCAGCATTTT.

V usage is TRBV4-3 and J usage is TRBJ2-7, with 8 positions matching TRBD2. CDR1 LGHNA and CDR2 YSLEER come from the germline V gene. The CDR3 consists of 16 residues. The J segment lost 0 bases and the V segment lost 4 bases, leaving 8 bases of the junction unmatched. As DNA, the CDR3 is TGCGCCAGCAGCCCGGCAATAGCGGGAAGCTCCTACGAGCAGTACTTC. Protein product: CASSPAIAGSSYEQYF.